This TCR beta chain is from a study of T cell changes during pregnancy in multiple sclerosis. CDR3 length: 14 residues. Germline CDR1 is MGHRA and CDR2 is YSYEKL. V lost 1 base and J lost 6; bases outside the gene matches: 1. Produced via immunoSEQ multiplex PCR; TCRdb's table is partial and in-frame only. The sample lists more than 75,000 clones, roughly 93% occurring once. This chain links TRBV4-1 with TRBJ1-5; TRBD1 agrees at 9 bases. This receptor was taken from a female donor with multiple sclerosis, enrolled in a pregnancy study. This specimen was peripheral blood, taken in the third trimester of pregnancy. CDR3 nucleotides: TGCGCCAGCAGCCAAGGACAGGGGGGTCAGCCCCAGCATTTT. This sequence encodes CASSQGQGGQPQHF.